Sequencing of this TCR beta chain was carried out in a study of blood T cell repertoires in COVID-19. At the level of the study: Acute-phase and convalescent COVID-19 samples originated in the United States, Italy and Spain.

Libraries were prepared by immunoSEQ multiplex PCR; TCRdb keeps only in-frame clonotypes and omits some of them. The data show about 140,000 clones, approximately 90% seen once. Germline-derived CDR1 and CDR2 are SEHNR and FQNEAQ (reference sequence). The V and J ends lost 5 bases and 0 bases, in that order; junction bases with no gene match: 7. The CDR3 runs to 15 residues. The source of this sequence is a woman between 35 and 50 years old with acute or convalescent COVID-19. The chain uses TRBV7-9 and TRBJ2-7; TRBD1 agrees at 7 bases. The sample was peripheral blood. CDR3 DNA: TGTGCCAGCAGCCGGCGGACAGGTCCCTCCTACGAGCAGTACTTC. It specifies CASSRRTGPSYEQYF.